This TCR beta chain was recorded in a study of cytomegalovirus exposure and HLA in healthy donors. As for this clone: The antigen is unknown.

Vbeta (60) and Jbeta (13) primers were used in the PCR. TCRdb's table, derived via immunoSEQ multiplex PCR, lists solely in-frame clones and lacks some. The sample table includes about 47,000 clones. The V segment lost 4 bases and the J segment 0 bases; nucleotides outside the gene matches: 3. Germline CDR1 and CDR2: SQVTM and ANQGSEA. CDR3 length: 14 residues. Findings and limits, study-wide: High sensitivity and specificity were reportedly achieved when the classifier diagnosed cytomegalovirus status. In a later analysis, V- and J-gene trimming of beta chains associated with a DCLRE1C missense variant, replicated independently. The study put 150 to 200 TCR beta chains on its list as cytomegalovirus-associated.

This TCR came from a male donor in good health and CMV-seronegative. Sequenced material: PBMCs. The chain is built from TRBV29-1 and TRBJ2-1; TRBD2 agrees at 7 bases. CDR3 DNA sequence: TGCAGCGTTGTGGGGGGGAGCTCCTACAATGAGCAGTTCTTC. Encoded protein: CSVVGGSSYNEQFF.